What follows are 17 T cell receptor beta chains derived from one specimen sequenced in a study of cytomegalovirus exposure and HLA in healthy donors. Amplification used 60 Vbeta primers and 13 Jbeta primers. Assay: immunoSEQ multiplex PCR; the TCRdb copy retains only in-frame clones and omits some. In the table there are approximately 170,000 clones, over 80% of which are singletons. Sequencing was performed on PBMCs. These receptors all come from a boy younger than 10 in good health and CMV-seronegative.

The chain combines TRBV10-2 with TRBJ1-2; 9 positions agree with TRBD1. The germline CDR1 and CDR2 sequences are WSHSY and SAAADI. V trimming: 8 bases; J trimming: 7 bases; junction bases outside the gene matches: 11. The CDR3 has 14 residues. The CDR3 loop is CASYQIQGARGYTF. The CDR3 nucleotides are TGCGCCAGCTATCAAATACAGGGGGCGCGTGGCTACACCTTC.

The chain is built from TRBV6-1 and TRBJ2-3; the D gene is possibly TRBD2 (7 bases). From germline, CDR1 is MNHNS and CDR2 SASEGT. V was shortened by 4 bases and J by 1 base, with 12 bases between the two germline ends. This CDR3 region has 15 residues. The DNA of the CDR3 is TGTGCCAGCAGTGGCGGGGGCACGGGCACAGATACGCAGTATTTT. Protein sequence: CASSGGGTGTDTQYF.

The J gene is TRBJ2-5, the V gene TRBV7-2, with D hard to call. Germline V gives CDR1 SGHTA, CDR2 FQGNSA. The CDR3 has 13 residues. Trimming pared 2 bases from V and 3 bases from J, leaving 7 bases between. CDR3: CASSLRLEETQYF. DNA of the CDR3: TGTGCCAGCAGCTTAAGACTGGAAGAGACCCAGTACTTC. Combining the CDR3 with reference TRBV7-2 and TRBJ2-5 gives the whole variable domain GAGVSQSPSNKVTEKGKDVELRCDPISGHTALYWYRQSLGQGLEFLIYFQGNSAPDKSGLPSDRFSAERTGGSVSTLTIQRTQQEDSAVYLCASSLRLEETQYFGPGTRLLVL.

The chain uses TRBV14 and TRBJ2-7; a possible D gene is TRBD1 (6 bases). CDR1 is SGHDN and CDR2 is FVKESK in the germline V gene. The length of the CDR3 is 16 residues. The V end was cut by 5 bases, the J end by 2 bases, with 19 bases between. This CDR3 reads CASSSLCWDTTYEQYV. The DNA for the CDR3 is TGTGCCAGCAGCTCGCTTTGTTGGGACACCACCTACGAGCAGTACGTC.

This clone appeared a few times. The CDR3 DNA reads as TGTGCCAGCAGGGAGGGATCCTACAATGAGCAGTTCTTC. Amino acids: CASREGSYNEQFF. The V and J genes are TRBV27 and TRBJ2-1; maybe TRBD2 (6 bases). In germline, CDR1 is MNHEY, CDR2 SMNVEV (reference sequence). V lost 6 bases and J lost 1, with 7 bases in between. The CDR3 length is 13 residues.

The J gene is TRBJ1-1, the V gene TRBV7-9; no definite D call. Per the germline V gene, CDR1 is SEHNR and CDR2 is FQNEAQ (reference sequence). Between the trimmed V and J ends, which lost 5 bases and 4 bases, there was a span of 11 bases. The CDR3 spans 13 residues. The chain's CDR3 is CASSVSRITEAFF. CDR3 in DNA: TGTGCCAGCAGCGTAAGCAGGATCACTGAAGCTTTCTTT.

This sequence joins TRBV28 and TRBJ2-1, with 14 bases aligning to TRBD2. In germline, CDR1 is MDHEN, CDR2 SYDVKM. Trimming cost V 10 bases and J 5 bases; bases outside gene matches: 4. The CDR3 has 14 residues. The CDR3 bases are TGTGCCACCGGGACTAGCGGGAGCCACAATGAGCAGTTCTTC. Protein: CATGTSGSHNEQFF.

The CDR3 spells CASSPQGLAGGNEQFF. CDR3 DNA: TGTGCCAGCAGCCCCCAGGGACTAGCGGGAGGTAATGAGCAGTTCTTC. The rearrangement joins TRBV9 to TRBJ2-1; 15 bases align to TRBD2. CDR1 SGDLS and CDR2 YYNGEE come from the germline V gene. With 4 bases clipped from V and 7 bases from J, the junction kept 6 bases outside the gene matches. The CDR3 sequence is 16 residues long.

The chain combines TRBV5-1 with TRBJ2-3; 13 nucleotides match TRBD2. The V and J ends lost 3 bases and 5 bases, in that order; junction bases with no gene match: 15. CDR3 length: 19 residues. Germline CDR1 reads SGHRS; CDR2 reads YFSETQ. CDR3 sequence reads: CASSYWTGTSGDGRDTQYF. Written as DNA, the CDR3 is TGCGCCAGCAGCTATTGGACAGGGACTAGCGGGGATGGACGAGATACGCAGTATTTT.

This clone has just one count. This sequence joins TRBV27 and TRBJ1-4; D unresolved. V was shortened by 1 base and J by 4 bases, with 10 bases between the two germline ends. This CDR3 region has 15 residues. Germline V gene data show CDR1 as MNHEY and CDR2 as SMNVEV (reference sequence). The DNA for the CDR3 is TGTGCCAGCAGTTTATACGCAGGATATAATGAAAAACTGTTTTTT. Its translation is CASSLYAGYNEKLFF.

The J gene is TRBJ2-5, the V gene TRBV6-1, with D possibly matching TRBD1 (6 bases). This CDR3 spans 13 amino acids. The germline gives CDR1 MNHNS, CDR2 SASEGT. Trimming took 10 bases from V and 1 from J, leaving 13 bases between them. The chain's CDR3 is CATDRDTQETQYF. The DNA for the CDR3 is TGTGCCACCGACCGGGACACCCAAGAGACCCAGTACTTC.

V and J are TRBV13 and TRBJ2-5; D gene ambiguous. Trimming removed 0 bases from V and 7 bases from J, with 9 bases in between. Germline V gives CDR1 PRHDT, CDR2 FYEKMQ (reference sequence). This CDR3 comprises 13 residues. CDR3 residues: CASSLGQEGTQYF. The CDR3 nucleotides are TGTGCCAGCAGCTTAGGCCAGGAAGGGACCCAGTACTTC.

J is TRBJ1-1 and V is TRBV14, with 10 bases lining up with TRBD1. The CDR3 covers 14 residues. CDR1 SGHDN and CDR2 FVKESK come from the germline V gene. With 1 base clipped from V and 6 bases from J, the junction kept 2 bases outside the gene matches. This CDR3 reads CASSQVGQGAEAFF. The CDR3 DNA reads TGTGCCAGCAGCCAAGTAGGACAGGGGGCTGAAGCTTTCTTT. Based on the CDR3 plus reference TRBV14 and TRBJ1-1, the full variable domain is EAGVTQFPSHSVIEKGQTVTLRCDPISGHDNLYWYRRVMGKEIKFLLHFVKESKQDESGMPNNRFLAERTGGTYSTLKVQPAELEDSGVYFCASSQVGQGAEAFFGQGTRLTVV.

The chain couples TRBV2 to TRBJ2-2; 8 bases are a match to TRBD1. CDR3 length: 15 residues. Germline-derived CDR1 and CDR2 are SNHLY and FYNNEI. The ends lost 6 bases at V and 0 bases at J; junction bases unmatched: 3. The CDR3 protein is CASREGQANTGELFF. For the CDR3, the DNA is TGTGCCAGCAGGGAGGGACAGGCGAACACCGGGGAGCTGTTTTTT.

The V and J genes are TRBV7-9 and TRBJ2-5; the match to TRBD1 covers 7 bases. Germline V gives CDR1 SEHNR, CDR2 FQNEAQ (reference sequence). This CDR3 is 13 amino acids long. V lost 2 bases to trimming and J lost 3 bases; unmatched junction nucleotides: 0. The CDR3 bases are TGTGCCAGCAGCTTACAGGGGGAAGAGACCCAGTACTTC. This sequence encodes CASSLQGEETQYF. Together with reference TRBV7-9 and TRBJ2-5, the CDR3 gives the full variable domain: DTGVSQNPRHKITKRGQNVTFRCDPISEHNRLYWYRQTLGQGPEFLTYFQNEAQLEKSRLLSDRFSAERPKGSFSTLEIQRTEQGDSAMYLCASSLQGEETQYFGPGTRLLVL.

This chain uses TRBV7-2 with TRBJ1-6; 7 nucleotides line up with TRBD1. Germline V gives CDR1 SGHTA, CDR2 FQGNSA. The V and J ends lost 9 bases and 7 bases, in that order; junction bases with no gene match: 12. The CDR3 contains 15 residues. For the CDR3, the DNA is TGTGCCAGAAGCCGGGACAGCAAATTGAATTCACCCCTCCACTTT. Protein product: CARSRDSKLNSPLHF.

This clone has just one count. The V gene is TRBV9, the J gene TRBJ2-3; maybe TRBD2 (7 bases). The ends were cut back, 0 bases at V and 1 base at J, with 12 bases in the middle. Germline loops: CDR1 SGDLS, CDR2 YYNGEE. The CDR3 is made up of 16 amino acids. The CDR3 coding sequence is TGTGCCAGCAGCGTAGCGGCGGGGGCCGGCACAGATACGCAGTATTTT. Amino acid sequence: CASSVAAGAGTDTQYF.